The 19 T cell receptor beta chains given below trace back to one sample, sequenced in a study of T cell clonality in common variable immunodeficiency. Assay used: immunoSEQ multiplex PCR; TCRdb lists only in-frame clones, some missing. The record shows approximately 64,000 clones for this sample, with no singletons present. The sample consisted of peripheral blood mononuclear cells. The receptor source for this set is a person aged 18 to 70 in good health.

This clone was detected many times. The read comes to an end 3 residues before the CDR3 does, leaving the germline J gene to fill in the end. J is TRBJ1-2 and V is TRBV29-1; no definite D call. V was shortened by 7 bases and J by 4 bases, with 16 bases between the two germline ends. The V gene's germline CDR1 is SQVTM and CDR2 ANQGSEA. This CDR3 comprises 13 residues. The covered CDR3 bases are TGCAGCGGCTTCAGTCAGGAAATCTATGGC. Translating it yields CSGFSQEIYG. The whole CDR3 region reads CSGFSQEIYGYTF.

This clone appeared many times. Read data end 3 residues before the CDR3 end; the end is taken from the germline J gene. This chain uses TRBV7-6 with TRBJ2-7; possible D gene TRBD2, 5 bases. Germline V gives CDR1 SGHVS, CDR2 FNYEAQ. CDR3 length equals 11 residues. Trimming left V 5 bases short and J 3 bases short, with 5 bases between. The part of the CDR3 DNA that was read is TGTGCCAGCAGCGAGGGCTACGAG. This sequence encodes CASSEGYE. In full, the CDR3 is CASSEGYEQYF.

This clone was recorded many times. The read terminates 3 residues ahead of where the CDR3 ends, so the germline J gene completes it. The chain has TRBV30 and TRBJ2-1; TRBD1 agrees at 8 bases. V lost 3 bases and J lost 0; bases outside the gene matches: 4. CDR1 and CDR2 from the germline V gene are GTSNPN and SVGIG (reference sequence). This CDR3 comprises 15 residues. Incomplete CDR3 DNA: TGTGCCTGGAGAGAGACAGGGGACTCCTACAATGAG. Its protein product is CAWRETGDSYNE. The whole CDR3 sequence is CAWRETGDSYNEQFF.

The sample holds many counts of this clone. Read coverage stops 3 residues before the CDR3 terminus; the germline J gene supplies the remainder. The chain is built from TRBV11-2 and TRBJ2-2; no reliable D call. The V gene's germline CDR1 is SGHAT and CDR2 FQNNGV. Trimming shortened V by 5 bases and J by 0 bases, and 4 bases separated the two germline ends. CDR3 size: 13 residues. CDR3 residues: CASSDSNTGELFF. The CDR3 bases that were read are TGTGCCAGCAGCGACTCGAACACCGGGGAG. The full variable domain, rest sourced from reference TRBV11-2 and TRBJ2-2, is EAGVAQSPRYKIIEKRQSVAFWCNPISGHATLYWYQQILGQGPKLLIQFQNNGVVDDSQLPKDRFSAERLKGVDSTLKIQPAKLEDSAVYLCASSDSNTGELFFGEGSRLTVL.

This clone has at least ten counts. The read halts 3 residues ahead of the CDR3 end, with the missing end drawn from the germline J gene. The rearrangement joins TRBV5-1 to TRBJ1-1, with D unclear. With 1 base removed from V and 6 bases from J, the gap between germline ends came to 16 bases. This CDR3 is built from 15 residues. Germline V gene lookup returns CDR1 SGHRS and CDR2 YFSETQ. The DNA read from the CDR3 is TGCGCCAGCAGCTTGCATCAATCAGGATCCTCTGAA. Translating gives CASSLHQSGSSE. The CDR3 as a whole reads CASSLHQSGSSEAFF.

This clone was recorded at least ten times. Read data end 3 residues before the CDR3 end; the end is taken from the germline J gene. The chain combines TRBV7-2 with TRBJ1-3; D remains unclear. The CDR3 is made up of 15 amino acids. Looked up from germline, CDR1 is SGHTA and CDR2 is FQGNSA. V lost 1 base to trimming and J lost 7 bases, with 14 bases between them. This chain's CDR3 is CASSLGSIRANTIYF. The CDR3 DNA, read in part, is TGTGCCAGCAGCTTAGGCTCCATTAGGGCTAACACC. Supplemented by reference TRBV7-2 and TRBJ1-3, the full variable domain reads GAGVSQSPSNKVTEKGKDVELRCDPISGHTALYWYRQSLGQGLEFLIYFQGNSAPDKSGLPSDRFSAERTGGSVSTLTIQRTQQEDSAVYLCASSLGSIRANTIYFGEGSWLTVV.

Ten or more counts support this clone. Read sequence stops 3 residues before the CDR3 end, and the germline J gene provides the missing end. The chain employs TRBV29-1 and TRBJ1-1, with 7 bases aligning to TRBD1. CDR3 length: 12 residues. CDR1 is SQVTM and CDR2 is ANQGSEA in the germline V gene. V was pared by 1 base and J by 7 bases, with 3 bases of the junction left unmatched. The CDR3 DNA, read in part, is TGCAGCGTTGAAGGTAGACAGGGTGAA. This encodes CSVEGRQGE. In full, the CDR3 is CSVEGRQGEAFF.

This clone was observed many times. The CDR3 reads CASREAGANYEQYF. CDR3 bases read: TGTGCCAGCAGAGAAGCAGGGGCCAATTACGAG. The chain joins TRBV7-9 to TRBJ2-7; the D gene is possibly TRBD1 (6 bases). The observed sequence ends 3 residues before the CDR3 terminus, with the missing tail filled in from the germline J gene. In germline, CDR1 is SEHNR, CDR2 FQNEAQ (reference sequence). Trimming took 6 bases from V and 4 from J, leaving 16 bases between them. There are 14 residues in the CDR3.

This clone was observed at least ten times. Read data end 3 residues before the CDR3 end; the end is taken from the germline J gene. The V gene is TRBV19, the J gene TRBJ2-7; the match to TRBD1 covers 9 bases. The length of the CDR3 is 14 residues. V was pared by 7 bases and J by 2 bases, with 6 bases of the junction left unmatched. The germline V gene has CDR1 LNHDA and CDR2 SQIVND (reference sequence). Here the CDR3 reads CASKPGQGPYEQYF. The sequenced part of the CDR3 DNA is TGTGCCAGTAAACCGGGACAGGGACCCTACGAG. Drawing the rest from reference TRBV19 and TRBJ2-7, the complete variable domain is DGGITQSPKYLFRKEGQNVTLSCEQNLNHDAMYWYRQDPGQGLRLIYYSQIVNDFQKGDIAEGYSVSREKKESFPLTVTSAQKNPTAFYLCASKPGQGPYEQYFGPGTRLTVT.

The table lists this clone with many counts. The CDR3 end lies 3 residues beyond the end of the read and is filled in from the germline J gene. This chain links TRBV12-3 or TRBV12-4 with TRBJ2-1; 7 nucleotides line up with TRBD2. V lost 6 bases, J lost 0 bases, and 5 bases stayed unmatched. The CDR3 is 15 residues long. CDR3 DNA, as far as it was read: TGTGCCAGCAGACCTAGCGGAAGCTCCTACAATGAG. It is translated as CASRPSGSSYNE. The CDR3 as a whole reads CASRPSGSSYNEQFF.

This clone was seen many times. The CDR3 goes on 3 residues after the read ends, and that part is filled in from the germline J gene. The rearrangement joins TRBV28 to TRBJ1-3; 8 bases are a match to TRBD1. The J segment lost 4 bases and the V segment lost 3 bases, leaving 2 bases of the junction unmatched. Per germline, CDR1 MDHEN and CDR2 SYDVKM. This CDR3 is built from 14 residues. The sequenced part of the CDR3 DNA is TGTGCCAGCAGTTTCCAGGGGGCGGGAAACACC. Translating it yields CASSFQGAGNT. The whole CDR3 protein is CASSFQGAGNTIYF.

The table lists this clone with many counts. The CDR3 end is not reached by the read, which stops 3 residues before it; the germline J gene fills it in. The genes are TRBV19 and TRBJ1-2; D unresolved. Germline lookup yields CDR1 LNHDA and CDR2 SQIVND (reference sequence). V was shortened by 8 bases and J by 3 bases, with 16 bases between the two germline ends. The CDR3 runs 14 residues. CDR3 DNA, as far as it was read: TGTGCCAGTGAACCAATAGGGTCAGACTATGGC. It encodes CASEPIGSDYG. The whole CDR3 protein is CASEPIGSDYGYTF.

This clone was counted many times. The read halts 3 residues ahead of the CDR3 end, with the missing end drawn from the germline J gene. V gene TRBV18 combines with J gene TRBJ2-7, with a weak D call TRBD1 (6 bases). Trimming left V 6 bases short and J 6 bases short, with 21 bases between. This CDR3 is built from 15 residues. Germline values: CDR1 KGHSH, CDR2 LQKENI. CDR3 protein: CASSRDRDMKVEQYF. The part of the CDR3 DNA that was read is TGTGCCAGCTCTCGAGACCGGGACATGAAGGTCGAG.

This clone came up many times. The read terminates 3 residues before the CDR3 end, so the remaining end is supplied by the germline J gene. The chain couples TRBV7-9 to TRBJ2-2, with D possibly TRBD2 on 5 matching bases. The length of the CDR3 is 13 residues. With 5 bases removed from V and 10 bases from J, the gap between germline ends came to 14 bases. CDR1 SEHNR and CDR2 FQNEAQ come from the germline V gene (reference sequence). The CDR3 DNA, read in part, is TGTGCCAGCAGCCCACTGTCGCGGGCGGAG. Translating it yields CASSPLSRAE. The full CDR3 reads CASSPLSRAELFF.

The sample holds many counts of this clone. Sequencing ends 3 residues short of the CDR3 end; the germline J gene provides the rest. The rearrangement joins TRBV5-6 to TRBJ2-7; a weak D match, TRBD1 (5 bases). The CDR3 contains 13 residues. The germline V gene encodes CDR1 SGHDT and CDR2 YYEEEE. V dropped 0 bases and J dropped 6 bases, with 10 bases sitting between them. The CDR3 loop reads CASSLVKGIEQYF. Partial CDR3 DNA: TGTGCCAGCAGCTTGGTGAAGGGGATCGAG.

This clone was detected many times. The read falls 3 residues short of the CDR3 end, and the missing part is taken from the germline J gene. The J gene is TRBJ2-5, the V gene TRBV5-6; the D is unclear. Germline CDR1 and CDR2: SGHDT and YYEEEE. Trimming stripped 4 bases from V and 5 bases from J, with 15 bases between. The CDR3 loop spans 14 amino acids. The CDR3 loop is CASSRSGSLETQYF. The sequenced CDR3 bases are TGTGCCAGCAGCCGGTCAGGATCCCTCGAGACC.

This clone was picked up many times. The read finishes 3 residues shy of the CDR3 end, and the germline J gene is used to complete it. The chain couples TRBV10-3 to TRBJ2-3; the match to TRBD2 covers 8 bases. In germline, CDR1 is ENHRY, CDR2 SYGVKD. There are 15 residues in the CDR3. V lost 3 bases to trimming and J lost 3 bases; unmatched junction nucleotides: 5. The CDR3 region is CAISDMASGTDTQYF. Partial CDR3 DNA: TGTGCCATCAGTGATATGGCTAGCGGGACAGATACG.

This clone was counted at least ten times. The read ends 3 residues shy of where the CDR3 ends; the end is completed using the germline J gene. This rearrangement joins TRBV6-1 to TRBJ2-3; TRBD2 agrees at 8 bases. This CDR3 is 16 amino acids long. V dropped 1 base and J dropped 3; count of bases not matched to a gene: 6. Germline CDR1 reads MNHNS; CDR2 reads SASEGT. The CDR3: CASSEGERELTDTQYF. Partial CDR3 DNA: TGTGCCAGCAGTGAAGGGGAGCGGGAGTTAACAGATACG.

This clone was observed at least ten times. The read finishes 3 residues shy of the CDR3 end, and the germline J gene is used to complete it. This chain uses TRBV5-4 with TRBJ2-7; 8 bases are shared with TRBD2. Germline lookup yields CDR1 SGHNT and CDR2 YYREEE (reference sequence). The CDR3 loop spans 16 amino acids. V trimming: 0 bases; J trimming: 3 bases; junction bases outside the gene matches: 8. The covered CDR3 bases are TGTGCCAGCAGCTTGGCCTATCCAGCGGGGGACTACGAG. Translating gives CASSLAYPAGDYE. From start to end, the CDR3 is CASSLAYPAGDYEQYF.